These T cell receptor beta chains were read from a single sample in a study of cytomegalovirus exposure and HLA in healthy donors. Profiled with immunoSEQ multiplex PCR; TCRdb holds only in-frame clones, not every one. The table records roughly 150,000 clones, approximately 87% of them present only once. Sequencing input: PBMCs. Receptor source: a woman in her 30s in good health and CMV-seronegative. CDR3s include the opening cysteine and the closing phenylalanine or tryptophan. The order of the fields is clone size, J gene, D gene, V gene, CDR3 length, CDR3 protein, CDR3 DNA. A D gene is named only where the DNA matches it firmly. Clone size, where shown, is once, few, many, or a class for clones that have expanded.

NA	TRBJ1-1	NA	TRBV2	12	CASSDFYTEAFF	TGTGCCAGCAGTGATTTCTACACTGAAGCTTTCTTT
once	TRBJ2-1	NA	TRBV7-2	15	CASSAGPNQHNEQFF	TGTGCCAGCAGCGCGGGCCCGAATCAGCACAATGAGCAGTTCTTC
NA	TRBJ2-1	TRBD2	TRBV11-1	16	CASSAGTSGDYNEQFF	TGTGCCAGCAGCGCCGGGACTAGCGGGGACTACAATGAGCAGTTCTTC
NA	TRBJ2-1	NA	TRBV7-3	16	CASSSKGDGGYNEQFF	TGTGCCAGCAGCTCAAAGGGGGACGGTGGATACAATGAGCAGTTCTTC
NA	TRBJ2-1	NA	TRBV11-3	15	CASSLSSLRDTEQFF	TGTGCCAGCAGCTTAAGTTCTTTACGGGATACTGAGCAGTTCTTC
once	TRBJ1-2	NA	TRBV7-8	15	CASSLGAFRPYGYTF	TGTGCCAGCAGCTTGGGGGCCTTCCGCCCCTATGGCTACACCTTC
NA	TRBJ1-6	NA	TRBV27	13	CASGNTGNSPLHF	TGTGCCAGCGGTAATACAGGGAACTCACCCCTCCACTTT
NA	TRBJ2-7	NA	TRBV5-1	13	CASSLGQYYEQYF	TGCGCCAGCAGCTTAGGACAGTACTACGAGCAGTACTTC
NA	TRBJ1-5	NA	TRBV10-3	14	CATSGTERDQPQHF	TGTGCCACCAGCGGGACGGAGAGAGATCAGCCCCAGCATTTT
NA	TRBJ2-7	NA	TRBV10-3	13	CAISDLGGYEQYF	TGTGCCATCAGTGATTTGGGAGGCTACGAGCAGTACTTC
NA	TRBJ2-2	TRBD1	TRBV4-3	15	CASSPDRSNTGELFF	TGCGCCAGCAGCCCGGACAGGTCGAACACCGGGGAGCTGTTTTTT
many	TRBJ2-7	NA	TRBV7-6	14	CASSLEGGSYEQYF	TGTGCCAGCAGCTTAGAAGGGGGCTCCTACGAGCAGTACTTC
few	TRBJ2-5	NA	TRBV5-1	13	CASRDNTQETQYF	TGCGCCAGCCGGGACAACACCCAAGAGACCCAGTACTTC
NA	TRBJ2-1	NA	TRBV7-3	14	CASSLAGLVDEQFF	TGTGCCAGCAGCTTAGCGGGGTTGGTCGATGAGCAGTTCTTC
NA	TRBJ1-3	NA	TRBV7-8	15	CASSPLRVVGNTIYF	TGTGCCAGCAGCCCGCTTAGGGTCGTAGGAAACACCATATATTTT
NA	TRBJ1-1	NA	TRBV5-1	15	CASSLATEEAAEAFF	TGCGCCAGCAGCTTGGCCACGGAAGAGGCGGCTGAAGCTTTCTTT
NA	TRBJ2-7	NA	TRBV5-1	14	CASSLDVAAYEQYF	TGCGCCAGCAGCTTGGATGTAGCGGCCTACGAGCAGTACTTC